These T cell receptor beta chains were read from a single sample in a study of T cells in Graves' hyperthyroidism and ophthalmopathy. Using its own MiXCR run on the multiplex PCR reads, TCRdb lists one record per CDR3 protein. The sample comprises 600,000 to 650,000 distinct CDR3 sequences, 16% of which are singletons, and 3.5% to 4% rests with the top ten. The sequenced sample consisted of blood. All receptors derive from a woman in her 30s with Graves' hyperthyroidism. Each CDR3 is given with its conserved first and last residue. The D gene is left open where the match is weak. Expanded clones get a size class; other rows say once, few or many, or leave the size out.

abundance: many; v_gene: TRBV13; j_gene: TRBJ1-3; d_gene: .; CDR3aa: CASSTSGARGNTIYF; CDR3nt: TGTGCCAGCAGCACTTCGGGGGCGCGAGGAAACACCATATATTTT
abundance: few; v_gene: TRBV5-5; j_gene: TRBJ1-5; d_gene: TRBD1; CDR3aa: CASSLSDREYQPQHF; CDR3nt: TGTGCCAGCAGCTTGTCGGACAGGGAGTATCAGCCCCAGCATTTT
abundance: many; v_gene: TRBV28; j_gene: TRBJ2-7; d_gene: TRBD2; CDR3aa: CASSTNAGVEQYF; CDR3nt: TGTGCCAGCAGTACGAACGCGGGGGTCGAGCAGTACTTC
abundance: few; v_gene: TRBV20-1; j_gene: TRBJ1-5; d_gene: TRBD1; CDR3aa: CSASGGQPNQPQHF; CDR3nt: TGCAGTGCTAGTGGGGGACAGCCTAATCAGCCCCAGCATTTT
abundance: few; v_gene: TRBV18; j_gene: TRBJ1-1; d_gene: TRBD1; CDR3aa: CASSPRDREYSEAFF; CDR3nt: TGTGCCAGCTCACCACGGGACAGGGAATATTCTGAAGCTTTCTTT
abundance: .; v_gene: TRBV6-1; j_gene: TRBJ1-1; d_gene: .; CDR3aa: CASRPRAGNTEAFF; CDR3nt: TGTGCCAGCAGGCCCCGGGCCGGGAACACTGAAGCTTTCTTT
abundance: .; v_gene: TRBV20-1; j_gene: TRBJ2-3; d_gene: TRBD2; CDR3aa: CSAGTSGSVRTDTQYF; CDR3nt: TGCAGTGCTGGGACTAGCGGGAGTGTCCGCACAGATACGCAGTATTTT
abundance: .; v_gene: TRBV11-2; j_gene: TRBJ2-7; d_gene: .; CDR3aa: CASSSIFDEQYF; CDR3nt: TGTGCCAGCAGCTCGATATTCGACGAGCAGTACTTC
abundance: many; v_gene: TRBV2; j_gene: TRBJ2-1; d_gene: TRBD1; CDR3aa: CASSPDRWLYNEQFF; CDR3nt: TGTGCCAGCAGTCCGGACAGGTGGCTGTACAATGAGCAGTTCTTC
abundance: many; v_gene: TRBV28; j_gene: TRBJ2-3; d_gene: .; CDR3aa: CASSLESVVNTDTQYF; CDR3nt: TGTGCCAGCAGTTTAGAAAGTGTGGTGAACACAGATACGCAGTATTTT
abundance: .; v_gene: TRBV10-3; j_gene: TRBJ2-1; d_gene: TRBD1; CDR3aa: CAISDRGLINEQFF; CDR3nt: TGTGCCATCTCGGACAGGGGGCTAATCAATGAGCAGTTCTTC